These T cell receptor beta chains were read from a single sample in a study of T cell responses to AZD1222 COVID-19 vaccine. The repertoire was sequenced with immunoSEQ multiplex PCR; TCRdb's copy has only in-frame clones and lacks some. The repertoire holds under 100,000 clones, with 90% to 95% as singletons. This material consisted of peripheral blood, taken on day 0 of AZD1222 vaccination. These receptors originate from an adult in good health. CDR3s include the opening cysteine and the closing phenylalanine or tryptophan. A D gene is named only where the DNA matches it firmly. The size of a clone is reported for some rows only, either as once, few or many, or as a class for expanded clones.

J,V,length,D,size,CDR3,DNA
TRBJ2-3,TRBV7-9,15,.,.,CASSFVGGSTDTQYF,TGTGCCAGCAGCTTTGTCGGGGGAAGCACAGATACGCAGTATTTT
TRBJ1-2,TRBV2,13,TRBD1,.,CASSSGQAYGYTF,TGTGCCAGCAGCTCGGGACAGGCCTATGGCTACACCTTC
TRBJ1-1,TRBV19,14,TRBD1,.,CASRTGNMNTEAFF,TGTGCCAGTAGGACAGGGAACATGAACACTGAAGCTTTCTTT
TRBJ1-5,TRBV4-3,13,.,.,CASSQGALQPQHF,TGCGCCAGCAGCCAGGGGGCGCTTCAGCCCCAGCATTTT
TRBJ2-2,TRBV2,15,.,once,CASRFGAGETGELFF,TGTGCCAGCAGGTTCGGGGCAGGGGAGACCGGGGAGCTGTTTTTT
TRBJ2-7,TRBV10-3,14,.,.,CATRETGISYEQYF,TGTGCCACCCGGGAGACAGGAATCTCCTACGAGCAGTACTTC
TRBJ2-7,TRBV4-1,16,.,once,CASSLRHQGPDYEQYF,TGCGCCAGCAGCCTAAGACACCAGGGACCCGACTACGAGCAGTACTTC
TRBJ1-4,TRBV5-8,14,.,.,CASSLRGFGEKLFF,TGTGCCAGCAGCTTAAGGGGTTTCGGCGAAAAACTGTTTTTT
TRBJ2-5,TRBV9,17,TRBD2,.,CASSGEGLAVVGETQYF,TGTGCCAGCAGCGGAGAAGGACTAGCGGTTGTGGGAGAGACCCAGTACTTC
TRBJ2-2,TRBV7-2,16,TRBD2,.,CASSFGGSGGTGELFF,TGTGCCAGCAGCTTCGGGGGTAGCGGGGGCACCGGGGAGCTGTTTTTT
TRBJ1-3,TRBV7-8,16,.,.,CASSSEHRRSGNTIYF,TGTGCCAGCAGCTCCGAGCACAGGAGGTCTGGAAACACCATATATTTT
TRBJ2-4,TRBV10-2,16,TRBD1,.,CASSELTGGSKNIQYF,TGCGCCAGCAGTGAGTTGACAGGGGGTTCCAAAAACATTCAGTACTTC
TRBJ1-6,TRBV28,16,TRBD1,.,CASSSTGGDRSSPLHF,TGTGCCAGCAGTTCAACAGGGGGCGATAGGAGTTCACCCCTCCACTTT
TRBJ2-2,TRBV5-1,15,TRBD2,.,CASSLQTRETGELFF,TGCGCCAGCAGCCTACAAACGCGGGAGACCGGGGAGCTGTTTTTT
TRBJ1-1,TRBV6-5,13,.,.,CASSYSLLTEAFF,TGTGCCAGCAGTTACTCGTTACTCACTGAAGCTTTCTTT
TRBJ2-5,TRBV28,14,TRBD1,.,CATHRGRTAATQYF,TGTGCCACCCACAGGGGGCGGACGGCCGCGACCCAGTACTTC
TRBJ2-1,TRBV19,16,.,.,CASSSLGGHEFNEQFF,TGTGCCAGTAGTAGCTTAGGGGGACACGAGTTTAATGAGCAGTTCTTC
TRBJ2-7,TRBV12-3/TRBV12-4,12,.,.,CASSFLRGEQYF,TGTGCCAGCAGTTTTCTCAGGGGCGAGCAGTACTTC
TRBJ1-1,TRBV19,15,.,.,CASSNPRQLNTEAFF,TGTGCCAGTAGTAACCCGAGACAGTTGAACACTGAAGCTTTCTTT
TRBJ1-1,TRBV12-3/TRBV12-4,13,.,.,CASSFARGTEAFF,TGTGCCAGCAGTTTTGCCAGGGGAACTGAAGCTTTCTTT
TRBJ1-4,TRBV5-1,15,TRBD1,.,CASSPRTGLNEKLFF,TGCGCCAGCAGCCCCCGGACAGGGTTAAATGAAAAACTGTTTTTT
TRBJ1-6,TRBV13,16,TRBD1,few,CASSFLLVQGDSPLHF,TGTGCCAGCAGCTTCCTTTTGGTGCAGGGGGATTCACCCCTCCACTTT
TRBJ2-1,TRBV4-1,15,TRBD2,.,CASSHGLVAGDEQFF,TGCGCCAGCAGCCATGGACTAGTGGCGGGCGATGAGCAGTTCTTC
TRBJ2-2,TRBV7-9,16,TRBD2,.,CASTSSGGANTGELFF,TGTGCCAGCACCAGTAGCGGGGGGGCGAACACCGGGGAGCTGTTTTTT
TRBJ2-3,TRBV30,11,.,.,CAWRNTDTQYF,TGTGCCTGGAGGAACACAGATACGCAGTATTTT
TRBJ1-1,TRBV5-1,14,TRBD1,.,CASSLEWDRVPAFF,TGCGCCAGCAGCTTGGAATGGGACAGGGTTCCGGCTTTCTTT
TRBJ2-3,TRBV6-5,14,.,.,CASSYEVGADTQYF,TGTGCCAGCAGTTACGAGGTCGGGGCGGATACGCAGTATTTT
TRBJ1-5,TRBV3-1/TRBV3-2,15,.,.,CASSPGQVFNQPQHF,TGTGCCAGCAGCCCGGGACAAGTTTTCAATCAGCCCCAGCATTTT
TRBJ1-3,TRBV6-5,15,.,.,CASSQSGNSGNTIYF,TGTGCCAGCAGTCAGTCGGGGAACTCTGGAAACACCATATATTTT
TRBJ2-7,TRBV18,11,.,.,CASSGLGEQYF,TGTGCCAGCTCAGGTTTGGGGGAGCAGTACTTC
TRBJ1-1,TRBV6-5,16,TRBD1,.,CASSYARQGAGTEAFF,TGTGCCAGCAGTTACGCTCGACAGGGGGCAGGCACTGAAGCTTTCTTT
TRBJ1-1,TRBV15,15,.,.,CATSREAGNGGEAFF,TGTGCCACCAGCAGAGAGGCGGGTAACGGGGGGGAAGCTTTCTTT
TRBJ1-1,TRBV5-1,13,.,.,CASSSTGDPEAFF,TGCGCCAGCAGCTCAACCGGGGATCCTGAAGCTTTCTTT
TRBJ2-5,TRBV5-1,13,.,.,CASSLVGGETQYF,TGCGCCAGCAGCTTGGTAGGGGGAGAGACCCAGTACTTC
TRBJ1-2,TRBV19,14,.,.,CASTLSPGIYGYTF,TGTGCCAGTACCCTCAGCCCGGGGATCTATGGCTACACCTTC
TRBJ2-3,TRBV7-7,16,TRBD1,.,CASSLGTGLSTDTQYF,TGTGCTAGCAGCTTAGGGACAGGGTTAAGCACAGATACGCAGTATTTT
TRBJ1-2,TRBV6-5,14,TRBD1,.,CASKRTGTGYGYTF,TGTGCCAGCAAACGCACCGGGACAGGCTATGGCTACACCTTC
TRBJ1-4,TRBV21-1,10,.,.,CARVWEKLFF,TGTGCCAGGGTATGGGAAAAACTGTTTTTT
TRBJ1-2,TRBV5-4,16,.,.,CASRLSPTELRSGYTF,TGTGCCAGCAGACTTTCCCCGACGGAGTTGAGGAGTGGCTACACCTTC
TRBJ1-2,TRBV18,15,TRBD1,.,CASSPGTAQGYGYTF,TGTGCCAGCTCACCCGGGACAGCTCAGGGCTATGGCTACACCTTC
TRBJ1-2,TRBV6-5,13,.,.,CASSYSLDRGYTF,TGTGCCAGCAGTTACTCCCTCGATCGGGGCTACACCTTC
TRBJ2-7,TRBV4-1,15,.,.,CASSQDHGGSYEQYF,TGCGCCAGCAGCCAAGATCACGGAGGGTCCTACGAGCAGTACTTC
TRBJ2-7,TRBV6-5,15,.,.,CASSYLTVTRYEQYF,TGTGCCAGCAGTTACTTGACTGTTACCCGTTACGAGCAGTACTTC
TRBJ2-5,TRBV7-9,17,.,.,CASSLVYVSGGRETQYF,TGTGCCAGCAGCTTAGTTTACGTATCTGGGGGGCGAGAGACCCAGTACTTC
TRBJ1-5,TRBV19,14,.,.,CASSMIDTNQPQHF,TGTGCCAGTAGTATGATCGACACCAATCAGCCCCAGCATTTT
TRBJ1-1,TRBV18,12,TRBD1,.,CASSQTGAEAFF,TGTGCCAGCTCCCAGACAGGGGCTGAAGCTTTCTTT
TRBJ1-2,TRBV5-1,13,.,few,CASSLFQGNGYTF,TGCGCCAGCAGCTTGTTTCAGGGTAATGGCTACACCTTC
TRBJ1-2,TRBV28,14,.,.,CASSLRQGGYGYTF,TGTGCCAGCAGTTTAAGGCAGGGAGGCTATGGCTACACCTTC
TRBJ1-1,TRBV27,14,.,.,CASSFGWGVPEAFF,TGTGCCAGCAGTTTTGGATGGGGAGTTCCTGAAGCTTTCTTT
TRBJ1-2,TRBV10-3,13,.,.,CAIRWTAVYGYTF,TGTGCCATCAGGTGGACAGCCGTCTATGGCTACACCTTC
TRBJ2-7,TRBV18,16,TRBD2,.,CASSSRTSGGSYEQYF,TGTGCCAGCTCATCCCGGACTAGCGGGGGGTCGTACGAGCAGTACTTC
TRBJ1-6,TRBV11-2,18,TRBD1,once,CASSLARVGTGNNSPLHF,TGTGCCAGCAGCTTGGCTAGAGTTGGGACAGGGAATAATTCACCCCTCCACTTT
TRBJ2-3,TRBV15,17,.,.,CATSRDRTGAGTDTQYF,TGTGCCACCAGCAGAGATCGGACGGGGGCCGGCACAGATACGCAGTATTTT
TRBJ1-1,TRBV5-6,15,.,.,CASSLPTGSNTEAFF,TGTGCCAGCAGCTTGCCCACAGGTTCGAACACTGAAGCTTTCTTT
TRBJ2-2,TRBV5-1,13,.,.,CASSLSVVGELFF,TGCGCCAGCAGCTTGTCGGTGGTCGGGGAGCTGTTTTTT